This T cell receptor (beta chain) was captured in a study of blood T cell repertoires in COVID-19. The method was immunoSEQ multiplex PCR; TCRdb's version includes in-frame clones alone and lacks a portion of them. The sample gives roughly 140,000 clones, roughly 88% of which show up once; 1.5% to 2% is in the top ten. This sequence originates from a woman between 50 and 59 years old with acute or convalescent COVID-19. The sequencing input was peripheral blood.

The CDR3 DNA reads TGTGCCAGCAGACACACCGATTCCTACGAGCAGTACTTC. The encoded protein is CASRHTDSYEQYF. This chain connects TRBV12-3 or TRBV12-4 to TRBJ2-7; D is undetermined. The CDR3 runs to 13 residues. Trimming cost V 6 bases and J 1 base, with 10 bases left between them.